One and the same sample provided the 9 T cell receptor beta chains below, sequenced in a study of T cell responses to AZD1222 COVID-19 vaccine. Repertoires were generated with immunoSEQ multiplex PCR, while TCRdb's copy carries only in-frame clones and drops some. The table shows about 130,000 clones, with around 86% occurring only once. Source: peripheral blood, taken on day 0 of AZD1222 vaccination. All receptors come from an adult in good health.

The chain joins TRBV19 to TRBJ1-6; possibly TRBD1 for D (5 bases). Between the trimmed V and J ends, which lost 7 bases and 10 bases, there was a span of 17 bases. The CDR3 has 14 residues. The germline gives CDR1 LNHDA, CDR2 SQIVND (reference sequence). This chain's CDR3 is CASNPDRGVSPLHF. In DNA, the CDR3 is TGTGCCAGTAACCCGGACCGAGGGGTGTCACCCCTCCACTTT. The entire variable domain, with the rest obtained from reference TRBV19 and TRBJ1-6, is as follows: DGGITQSPKYLFRKEGQNVTLSCEQNLNHDAMYWYRQDPGQGLRLIYYSQIVNDFQKGDIAEGYSVSREKKESFPLTVTSAQKNPTAFYLCASNPDRGVSPLHFGNGTRLTVT.

The chain couples TRBV4-3 to TRBJ1-3, with no clear D. In germline, CDR1 is LGHNA, CDR2 YSLEER. V was pared by 0 bases and J by 7 bases, with 16 bases between. There are 16 residues in the CDR3. CDR3 in amino acids: CASSQDFPGKVNTIYF. In nucleotides, the CDR3 is TGCGCCAGCAGCCAAGATTTCCCGGGGAAAGTGAACACCATATATTTT.

The chain recombines TRBV2 with TRBJ1-2; D remains unclear. Germline values: CDR1 SNHLY, CDR2 FYNNEI. The CDR3 contains 11 residues. V lost 6 bases, J lost 0 bases, and 2 bases lay in between. The DNA for the CDR3 is TGTGCCAGCAGGGCTAACTATGGCTACACCTTC. This codes for CASRANYGYTF. Supplemented by reference TRBV2 and TRBJ1-2, the full variable domain reads EPEVTQTPSHQVTQMGQEVILRCVPISNHLYFYWYRQILGQKVEFLVSFYNNEISEKSEIFDDQFSVERPDGSNFTLKIRSTKLEDSAMYFCASRANYGYTFGSGTRLTVV.

The chain uses TRBV4-1 and TRBJ2-7; D uncertain. The CDR3 is made up of 13 amino acids. Germline lookup yields CDR1 MGHRA and CDR2 YSYEKL. V lost 1 base, J lost 0 bases, and 4 bases lay in between. CDR3 DNA: TGCGCCAGCAGCCAAGGACACTCCTACGAGCAGTACTTC. As protein: CASSQGHSYEQYF.

The chain links TRBV30 to TRBJ1-2; 11 bases agree with TRBD1. Germline CDR1 is GTSNPN and CDR2 is SVGIG (reference sequence). Unmatched junction bases numbered 12, after V lost 5 bases and J lost 4 bases. This CDR3 spans 16 amino acids. CDR3 sequence: CAWDEIPGTGGYGYTF. The DNA of the CDR3 is TGTGCCTGGGACGAGATACCCGGGACAGGGGGCTATGGCTACACCTTC.

This clone appeared once. The rearrangement joins TRBV19 to TRBJ1-1; perhaps TRBD1 as D (6 bases). Trimming cost V 1 base and J 0 bases, with 12 bases left between them. CDR3 length: 16 amino acids. Germline V gene data show CDR1 as LNHDA and CDR2 as SQIVND (reference sequence). The CDR3 DNA reads TGTGCCAGTAGTATAGCCCCCGACAGGCTGAACACTGAAGCTTTCTTT. Residues: CASSIAPDRLNTEAFF. The full variable domain, completed using reference TRBV19 and TRBJ1-1, is DGGITQSPKYLFRKEGQNVTLSCEQNLNHDAMYWYRQDPGQGLRLIYYSQIVNDFQKGDIAEGYSVSREKKESFPLTVTSAQKNPTAFYLCASSIAPDRLNTEAFFGQGTRLTVV.

V gene TRBV12-3 or TRBV12-4 combines with J gene TRBJ1-5; 9 bases agree with TRBD1. The junction had 6 bases not matched to a gene; V was cut back by 4 bases and J by 14 bases. The CDR3 has 12 residues. CDR3 nucleotides: TGTGCCAGCAGTTCTACAGGGGGCTTGAAGCATTTT. This codes for CASSSTGGLKHF.

The rearrangement uses TRBV20-1 and TRBJ1-5, with D possibly TRBD1 on 6 matching bases. The CDR3 runs 14 residues. V shed 6 bases and J shed 1 base, with 13 bases lying between them. Germline assignment: CDR1 DFQATT and CDR2 SNEGSKA (reference sequence). The CDR3 DNA sequence: TGCAGTGCCAGTACAGGGTCCAGCAATCAGCCCCAGCATTTT. Translation: CSASTGSSNQPQHF.

This sequence joins TRBV12-5 and TRBJ1-1, with D possibly being TRBD1 (5 bases). In germline, CDR1 is LGHNT, CDR2 FRNRAP. V shed 1 base and J shed 7 bases, with 10 bases lying between them. This CDR3 is built from 13 residues. The CDR3 spells CASGLEEGIEAFF. In DNA form, the CDR3 reads TGTGCTAGTGGTTTGGAGGAGGGGATTGAAGCTTTCTTT.